The clone carrying this T cell receptor (beta chain) was seen a few times. The antigen is undetermined. Per germline, CDR1 MNHEY and CDR2 SMNVEV (reference sequence). CDR3 length: 15 amino acids. V lost 3 bases and J lost 7; bases outside the gene matches: 9. These data are taken from a study of blood T cells in healthy people across ages. Study results and limitations: Among long-lived donors, naive CD4+ cells were more numerous and diversity higher than in aged donors. Researchers judged that diversity estimates from one million T cells fell short of true values.

It was with a sample-barcoded 5' primer and a J-beta primer mix that a second PCR of roughly 7 to 12 cycles was run. Each CDR3 protein is one row after TCRdb ran MiXCR on the 5' RACE reads. The sample includes 1.5 million to 2 million distinct CDR3 sequences, around 50% of them seen just once. The clonotype was recovered from a woman aged 40 to 50 in good health. Sequencing was done on a sample of blood. V usage is TRBV27 and J usage is TRBJ2-1, with 7 positions matching TRBD2. CDR3 amino acids: CASSLRRGTTNEQFF. The CDR3 bases are TGTGCCAGCAGTTTGAGGCGGGGGACGACGAATGAGCAGTTCTTC.